Below, 3 T cell receptor beta chains from the same sample are listed, as sequenced in a study of blood T cell repertoires in COVID-19. Repertoires were generated with immunoSEQ multiplex PCR, while TCRdb's copy carries only in-frame clones and drops some. The sample lists hundreds of thousands of clones, 88% seen once, with 2.5% to 3.5% in the top ten. Sequencing was done on a sample of PBMCs or T cells enriched from blood (not recorded which). The receptor set was obtained from a woman aged 45-59 years who had recovered from COVID-19.

This clone was counted a single time. This chain uses TRBV2 with TRBJ2-1, with TRBD1 as a possible D gene (6 bases). V was trimmed by 6 bases and J by 4 bases, leaving 16 bases between them. CDR3 size: 15 residues. The V gene's germline CDR1 is SNHLY and CDR2 FYNNEI. The chain's CDR3 is CASRRRQEIYNEQFF. CDR3 DNA sequence: TGTGCCAGCAGACGAAGACAGGAGATTTACAATGAGCAGTTCTTC.

The CDR3 is CASSTGLAGGAGELFF. CDR3 sequence (DNA): TGTGCCAGTAGTACGGGACTAGCGGGAGGGGCCGGGGAGCTGTTTTTT. V usage is TRBV19 and J usage is TRBJ2-2; 16 bases align to TRBD2. The CDR3 extends over 16 amino acids. V dropped 4 bases and J dropped 6; count of bases not matched to a gene: 2. Germline V CDR1 and CDR2: LNHDA, SQIVND (reference sequence).

The chain employs TRBV2 and TRBJ2-3, with D uncertain. The CDR3 extends over 12 amino acids. V was trimmed by 4 bases and J by 6 bases, leaving 8 bases between them. Germline-derived CDR1 and CDR2 are SNHLY and FYNNEI. The chain's CDR3 is CASSATGDTQYF. CDR3 coding DNA: TGTGCCAGCAGTGCAACCGGGGATACGCAGTATTTT.